What follows are 20 T cell receptor beta chains derived from one specimen sequenced in a study of Graves' ophthalmopathy and Graves' hyperthyroidism. The authors amplified TCR beta CDR3 regions from RNA transcripts. RT-PCR with HTBI primers came first, then second-round multiplex PCR. MiXCR, run by TCRdb on the multiplex PCR reads, gives a single entry per CDR3 protein. The sample has around 400,000 distinct CDR3 sequences; about 18% are singletons. The sample consisted of peripheral blood. The source of these receptors is a woman between 18 and 29 years old with Graves' ophthalmopathy.

This clonotype was picked up many times. The CDR3 region is CASSPESGTPSTGELFF. The CDR3 DNA reads TGTGCCAGCAGTCCCGAGTCCGGGACACCTTCCACCGGGGAGCTGTTTTTT. The chain couples TRBV12-3 or TRBV12-4 to TRBJ2-2, with D possibly being TRBD1 (6 bases). V lost 5 bases and J lost 4, with 20 bases in between. There are 17 residues in the CDR3.

This clonotype was detected many times. A much larger clonotype is one base distant, so this may be a read error. This sequence joins TRBV6-1 and TRBJ1-1; 7 bases agree with TRBD1. This CDR3 is built from 15 residues. Trimming removed 8 bases from V and 1 base from J; junction bases left unmatched: 10. Germline assignment: CDR1 MNHNS and CDR2 SASEGT. The CDR3 coding sequence is TGTGCCAGCGGTCCTCGGACAGGAAAGAACACTGAAGCTTTCTTT. It is translated as CASGPRTGKNTEAFF.

This clonotype has at least ten counts. The CDR3, as DNA: TGTGCCAGCAGTTTCCTCCAGGGAGGGTACGAGCAGTACTTC. As protein: CASSFLQGGYEQYF. V usage is TRBV28 and J usage is TRBJ2-7; 7 bases align to TRBD2. V shed 3 bases, J shed 4 bases, and the junction held 6 bases outside the gene matches. Germline V CDR1 and CDR2: MDHEN, SYDVKM. The CDR3 runs to 14 residues.

The table lists this clonotype with a few counts. J is TRBJ1-1 and V is TRBV2; D ambiguous. V was shortened by 5 bases and J by 4 bases, with 17 bases between the two germline ends. Germline CDR1 is SNHLY and CDR2 is FYNNEI. This CDR3 has 15 residues. CDR3 loop: CASSYSDSSGTEAFF. The CDR3 coding sequence is TGTGCCAGCAGTTACTCGGACTCCTCAGGCACTGAAGCTTTCTTT.

The chain joins TRBV12-3 or TRBV12-4 to TRBJ1-1, with a tentative D call TRBD1 (5 bases). The CDR3 is 13 residues long. The ends were cut back, 2 bases at V and 8 bases at J, with 12 bases in the middle. Here the CDR3 DNA reads TGTGCCAGCAGTTTAAGGGGATCAGGAGAAGCTTTCTTT. Protein product: CASSLRGSGEAFF.

This clonotype occurred many times. This chain joins TRBV9 and TRBJ2-7; D might be TRBD1 (5 bases). Germline assignment: CDR1 SGDLS and CDR2 YYNGEE. V shed 1 base and J shed 0 bases, with 11 bases lying between them. This CDR3 region has 15 residues. CDR3 loop: CASSVQGSPSYEQYF. The DNA for the CDR3 is TGTGCCAGCAGCGTACAGGGATCCCCCTCCTACGAGCAGTACTTC.

The chain joins TRBV7-9 to TRBJ2-7; 9 positions match TRBD1. The germline gives CDR1 SEHNR, CDR2 FQNEAQ (reference sequence). V shed 5 bases and J 2 bases; nucleotides not matched to a gene: 7. The CDR3 extends over 15 amino acids. DNA for the CDR3: TGTGCCAGCAGCCTGACTCGACAGGGGGCCTACGAGCAGTACTTC. It translates to CASSLTRQGAYEQYF.

At least ten counts were recorded for this clonotype. This rearrangement joins TRBV7-8 to TRBJ1-5; D uncertain. The CDR3 runs 16 residues. Trimming shortened V by 5 bases and J by 1 base, and 15 bases separated the two germline ends. The germline gives CDR1 SGHVS, CDR2 FQNEAQ. DNA of the CDR3: TGTGCCAGCAGCCCCGCAGATAGAGCAAGCAATCAGCCCCAGCATTTT. Amino acids: CASSPADRASNQPQHF.

The count of this clonotype is one. The rearrangement joins TRBV6-5 to TRBJ1-1; D perhaps matches TRBD1 (5 bases). The germline V gene encodes CDR1 MNHEY and CDR2 SVGAGI. The V and J ends lost 3 bases and 3 bases respectively, with 20 bases between them. This CDR3 has 17 amino acids. The CDR3 nucleotides read TGTGCCAGCAGTTATTCCCAAGGGGCATGGAGTGACACTGAAGCTTTCTTT. Translating gives CASSYSQGAWSDTEAFF.

V is TRBV19 and J is TRBJ2-5; either TRBD1 or TRBD2 may fit D (5 bases each). CDR1 and CDR2 (germline): LNHDA, SQIVND (reference sequence). V lost 5 bases and J 5 bases, leaving 21 bases between the germline ends. The CDR3 loop spans 16 amino acids. The CDR3 region has the DNA TGTGCCAGTAGTGGATTGAGAGGGGCGAACGGGGAGACCCAGTACTTC. Its translation is CASSGLRGANGETQYF.

This clonotype has at least ten counts. The J gene is TRBJ2-5, the V gene TRBV28; D could derive from TRBD1 or TRBD2 (5 bases each). V shed 3 bases and J shed 9 bases, with 14 bases lying between them. The CDR3 covers 13 residues. Germline CDR1 MDHEN, CDR2 SYDVKM. CDR3: CASSFLGELAQYF. In DNA form, the CDR3 reads TGTGCCAGCAGTTTCTTGGGGGAGTTGGCCCAGTACTTC.

The DNA of the CDR3 is TGTGCCAGCAGTTTAGCGGACAGACGCGAGCAGTACTTC. Translated: CASSLADRREQYF. The chain employs TRBV12-3 or TRBV12-4 and TRBJ2-7; a weak D match, TRBD1 (6 bases). V gave up 0 bases and J gave up 6 bases, with 9 bases separating them. The CDR3 spans 13 residues.

This chain connects TRBV12-3 or TRBV12-4 to TRBJ2-7; tentatively, D is TRBD1 (6 bases). The CDR3 is 13 amino acids. V lost 7 bases to trimming and J lost 1 base, with 11 bases between them. The chain's CDR3 is CASNKGGSYEQYF. The DNA of the CDR3 is TGTGCCAGCAACAAAGGGGGATCCTACGAGCAGTACTTC.

The chain employs TRBV2 and TRBJ2-2, with D perhaps matching TRBD2 (6 bases). Germline assignment: CDR1 SNHLY and CDR2 FYNNEI. The CDR3 totals 14 residues. Trimming stripped 8 bases from V and 7 bases from J, with 17 bases between. The CDR3 bases are TGTGCCAGCCGTGGCGGGACCTGGATCGGGGAGCTGTTTTTT. Its translation is CASRGGTWIGELFF.

This clonotype was observed many times. The chain combines TRBV28 with TRBJ2-7, with TRBD2 matching over 14 bases. Trimming took 6 bases from V and 3 from J; bases not matched to a gene: 7. The CDR3 runs to 16 residues. CDR1 and CDR2 from the germline V gene are MDHEN and SYDVKM. The CDR3 protein is CASRGPGLAGVYEQYF. CDR3 DNA sequence: TGTGCCAGCAGGGGGCCGGGACTAGCGGGAGTCTACGAGCAGTACTTC.

This clonotype was counted many times. The V and J genes are TRBV5-1 and TRBJ2-5; D call uncertain. V lost 4 bases and J lost 5, with 12 bases in between. The CDR3 runs 13 residues. Germline V lookup: CDR1 SGHRS, CDR2 YFSETQ. The CDR3 region is CASSGSSLETQYF. In DNA, the CDR3 is TGCGCCAGCAGCGGGTCAAGCCTGGAGACCCAGTACTTC.

The rearrangement links TRBV12-3 or TRBV12-4 to TRBJ1-1; D possibly corresponds to TRBD1 (6 bases). V lost 10 bases and J 0 bases, leaving 12 bases between the germline ends. This CDR3 region has 13 residues. The CDR3 nucleotides read TGTGCCATCAGGGGTGGGGTGAACACTGAAGCTTTCTTT. Translation: CAIRGGVNTEAFF.

This clonotype was counted ten times or more. V usage is TRBV12-3 or TRBV12-4 and J usage is TRBJ1-2; D unclear. The CDR3 loop spans 14 amino acids. V was trimmed by 5 bases and J by 3 bases, leaving 13 bases between them. Here the CDR3 DNA reads TGTGCCAGCAGTCACAGACGACTCCACTATGGCTACACCTTC. Amino acids: CASSHRRLHYGYTF.

In its sample, this clonotype was seen many times. The V gene is TRBV11-2, the J gene TRBJ2-5, with 8 bases aligning to TRBD1. J was trimmed by 3 bases and V by 3 bases; bases with no gene match: 6. The germline CDR1 and CDR2 sequences are SGHAT and FQNNGV. The CDR3 runs to 15 residues. The CDR3 DNA reads as TGTGCCAGCAGCTTTCCCAGGGGGCGGGAAGAGACCCAGTACTTC. Its protein is CASSFPRGREETQYF.

This clonotype appeared many times. This sequence joins TRBV24-1 and TRBJ2-5; maybe TRBD1 (5 bases). This CDR3 region has 15 residues. Germline values: CDR1 KGHDR, CDR2 SFDVKD. The V end was cut by 0 bases, the J end by 4 bases, with 11 bases between. CDR3 nucleotides: TGTGCCACCAGTGATTTGGGCAGGGAAGGAGAGACCCAGTACTTC. Its translation: CATSDLGREGETQYF.